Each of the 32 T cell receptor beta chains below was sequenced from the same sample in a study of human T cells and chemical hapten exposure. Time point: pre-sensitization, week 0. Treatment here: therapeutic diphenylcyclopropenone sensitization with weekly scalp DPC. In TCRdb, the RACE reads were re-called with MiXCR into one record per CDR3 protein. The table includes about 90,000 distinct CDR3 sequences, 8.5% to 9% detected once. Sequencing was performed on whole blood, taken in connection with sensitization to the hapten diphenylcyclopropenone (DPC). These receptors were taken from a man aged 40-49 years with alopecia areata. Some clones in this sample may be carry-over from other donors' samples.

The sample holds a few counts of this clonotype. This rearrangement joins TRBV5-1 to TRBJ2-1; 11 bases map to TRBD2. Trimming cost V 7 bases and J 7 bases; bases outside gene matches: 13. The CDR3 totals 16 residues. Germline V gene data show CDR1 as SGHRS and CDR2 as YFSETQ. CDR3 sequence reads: CASGRAGTSGINEQFF. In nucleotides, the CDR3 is TGCGCCAGCGGCCGGGCCGGGACTAGCGGTATAAATGAGCAGTTCTTC. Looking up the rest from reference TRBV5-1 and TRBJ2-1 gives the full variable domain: KAGVTQTPRYLIKTRGQQVTLSCSPISGHRSVSWYQQTPGQGLQFLFEYFSETQRNKGNFPGRFSGRQFSNSRSEMNVSTLELGDSALYLCASGRAGTSGINEQFFGPGTRLTVL.

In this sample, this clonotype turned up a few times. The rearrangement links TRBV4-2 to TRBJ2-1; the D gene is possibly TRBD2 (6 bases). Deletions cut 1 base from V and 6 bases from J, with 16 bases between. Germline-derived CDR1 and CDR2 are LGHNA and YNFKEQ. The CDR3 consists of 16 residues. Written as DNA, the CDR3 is TGTGCCAGCAGCCAAGGAAGGGACTCCCCCCGCAATGAGCAGTTCTTC. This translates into CASSQGRDSPRNEQFF.

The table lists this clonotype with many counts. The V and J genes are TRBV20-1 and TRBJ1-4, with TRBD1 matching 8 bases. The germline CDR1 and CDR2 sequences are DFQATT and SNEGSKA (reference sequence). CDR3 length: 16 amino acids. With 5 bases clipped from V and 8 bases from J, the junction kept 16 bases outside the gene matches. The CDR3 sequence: CSAGGSLRGLREKLFF. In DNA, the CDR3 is TGCAGTGCTGGGGGGAGCCTCAGGGGGCTCCGGGAAAAACTGTTTTTT.

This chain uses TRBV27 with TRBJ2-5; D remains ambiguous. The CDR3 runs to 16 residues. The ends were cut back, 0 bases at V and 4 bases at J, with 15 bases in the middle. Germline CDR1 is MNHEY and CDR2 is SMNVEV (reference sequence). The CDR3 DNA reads TGTGCCAGCAGTTTATCGAGCAGCCCCCAGCGAGAGACCCAGTACTTC. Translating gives CASSLSSSPQRETQYF.

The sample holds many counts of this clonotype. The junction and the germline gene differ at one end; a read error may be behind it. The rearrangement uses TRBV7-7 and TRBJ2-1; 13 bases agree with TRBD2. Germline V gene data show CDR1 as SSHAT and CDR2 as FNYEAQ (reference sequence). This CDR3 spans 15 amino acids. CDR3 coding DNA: TGTGCTAGCAGCCCACTAGCGGGAGGGGGCAATGAGCAGTTCTTC. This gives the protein CASSPLAGGGNEQFF.

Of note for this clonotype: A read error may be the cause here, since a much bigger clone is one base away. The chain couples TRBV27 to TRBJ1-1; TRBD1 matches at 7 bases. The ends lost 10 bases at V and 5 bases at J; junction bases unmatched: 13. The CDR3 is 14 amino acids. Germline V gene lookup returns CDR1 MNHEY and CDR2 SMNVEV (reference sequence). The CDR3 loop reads CATKTGKSTTEAFF. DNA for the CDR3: TGTGCCACCAAGACAGGGAAAAGTACGACTGAAGCTTTCTTT.

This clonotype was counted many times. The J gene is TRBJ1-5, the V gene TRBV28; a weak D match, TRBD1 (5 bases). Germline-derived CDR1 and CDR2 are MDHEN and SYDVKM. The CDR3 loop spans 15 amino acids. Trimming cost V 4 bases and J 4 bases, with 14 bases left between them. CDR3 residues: CASSSWGEGNQPQHF. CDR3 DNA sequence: TGTGCCAGCAGTTCTTGGGGGGAGGGGAATCAGCCCCAGCATTTT.

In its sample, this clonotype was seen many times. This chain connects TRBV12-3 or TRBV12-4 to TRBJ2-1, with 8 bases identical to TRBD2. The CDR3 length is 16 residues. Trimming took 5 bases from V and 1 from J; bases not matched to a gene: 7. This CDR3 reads CASSPRSGSSYNEQFF. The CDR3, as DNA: TGTGCCAGCAGTCCCCGAAGCGGGAGTTCCTACAATGAGCAGTTCTTC.

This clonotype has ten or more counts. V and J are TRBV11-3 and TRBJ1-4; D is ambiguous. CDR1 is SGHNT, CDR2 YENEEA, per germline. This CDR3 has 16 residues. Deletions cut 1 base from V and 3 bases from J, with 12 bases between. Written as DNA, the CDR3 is TGTGCCAGCAGCTTAGGATCTCGTCTGGCTAATGAAAAACTGTTTTTT. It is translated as CASSLGSRLANEKLFF.

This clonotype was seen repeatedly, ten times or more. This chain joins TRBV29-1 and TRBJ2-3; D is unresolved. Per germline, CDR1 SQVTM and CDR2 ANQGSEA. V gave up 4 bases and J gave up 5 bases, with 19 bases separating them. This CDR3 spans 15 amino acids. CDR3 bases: TGCAGCGTTGGCGAACTAAGCTCGCTGGGAGATACGCAGTATTTT. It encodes CSVGELSSLGDTQYF.

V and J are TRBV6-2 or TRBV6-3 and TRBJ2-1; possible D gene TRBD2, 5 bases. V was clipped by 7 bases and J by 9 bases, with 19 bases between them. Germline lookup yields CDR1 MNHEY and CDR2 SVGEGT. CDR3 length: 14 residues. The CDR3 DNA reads TGTGCCAGCAACGGGCAGTCGCGAGGGTTTGAGCAGTTCTTC. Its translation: CASNGQSRGFEQFF.

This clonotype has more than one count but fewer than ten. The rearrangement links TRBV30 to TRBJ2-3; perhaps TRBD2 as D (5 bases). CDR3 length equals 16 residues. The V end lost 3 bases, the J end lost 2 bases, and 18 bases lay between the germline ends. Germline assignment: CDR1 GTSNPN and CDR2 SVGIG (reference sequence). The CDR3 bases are TGTGCCTGGAGGGAGGCCCGCCGCACTAACACAGATACGCAGTATTTT. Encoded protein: CAWREARRTNTDTQYF.

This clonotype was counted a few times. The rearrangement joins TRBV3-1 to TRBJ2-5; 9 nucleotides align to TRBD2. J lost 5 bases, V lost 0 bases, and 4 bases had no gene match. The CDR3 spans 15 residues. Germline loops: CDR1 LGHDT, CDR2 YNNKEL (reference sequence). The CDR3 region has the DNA TGTGCCAGCAGCCAAGATAGCGGGAGTACGGAGACCCAGTACTTC. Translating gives CASSQDSGSTETQYF.

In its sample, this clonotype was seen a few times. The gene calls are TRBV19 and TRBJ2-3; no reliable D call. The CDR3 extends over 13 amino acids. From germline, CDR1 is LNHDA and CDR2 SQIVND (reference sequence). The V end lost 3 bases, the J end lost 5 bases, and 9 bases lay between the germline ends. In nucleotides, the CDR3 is TGTGCCAGTAGTATCTGGACCCAAGATACGCAGTATTTT. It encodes CASSIWTQDTQYF.

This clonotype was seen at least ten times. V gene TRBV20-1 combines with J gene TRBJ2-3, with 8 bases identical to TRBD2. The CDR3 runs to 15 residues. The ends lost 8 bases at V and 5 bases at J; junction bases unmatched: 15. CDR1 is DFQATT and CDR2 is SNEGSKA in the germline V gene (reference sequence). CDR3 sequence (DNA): TGCAGTCTCCTTTCGGGGCGGGAGGTGGGAGATACGCAGTATTTT. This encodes CSLLSGREVGDTQYF.

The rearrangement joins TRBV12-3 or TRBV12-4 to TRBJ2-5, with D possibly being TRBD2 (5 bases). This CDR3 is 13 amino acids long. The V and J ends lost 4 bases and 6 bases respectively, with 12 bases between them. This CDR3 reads CASSSGFRKTQYF. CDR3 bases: TGTGCCAGCAGTTCGGGGTTTCGGAAGACCCAGTACTTC.

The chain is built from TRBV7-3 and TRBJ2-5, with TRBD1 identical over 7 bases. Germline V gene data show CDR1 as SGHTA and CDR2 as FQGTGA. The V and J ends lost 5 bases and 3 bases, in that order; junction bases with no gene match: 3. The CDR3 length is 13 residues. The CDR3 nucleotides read TGTGCCAGCAGCCGAGGGACAGAAGAGACCCAGTACTTC. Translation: CASSRGTEETQYF.

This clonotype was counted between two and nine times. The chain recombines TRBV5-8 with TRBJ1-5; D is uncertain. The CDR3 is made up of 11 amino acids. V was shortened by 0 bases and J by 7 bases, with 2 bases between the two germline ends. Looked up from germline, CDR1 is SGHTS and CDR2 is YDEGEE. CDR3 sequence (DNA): TGTGCCAGCAGCTTGGCCCAGCCCCAGCATTTT. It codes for CASSLAQPQHF. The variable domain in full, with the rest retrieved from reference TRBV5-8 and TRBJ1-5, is EAGVTQSPTHLIKTRGQQATLRCSPISGHTSVYWYQQALGLGLQFLLWYDEGEERNRGNFPPRFSGRQFPNYSSELNVNALELEDSALYLCASSLAQPQHFGDGTRLSIL.

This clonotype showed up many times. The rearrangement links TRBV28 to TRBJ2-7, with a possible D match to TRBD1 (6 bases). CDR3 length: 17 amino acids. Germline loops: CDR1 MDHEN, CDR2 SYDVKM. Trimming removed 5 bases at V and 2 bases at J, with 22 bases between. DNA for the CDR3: TGTGCCAGCAGTAGTCCTCGCACAGGGAATTTACCCTACGAGCAGTACTTC. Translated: CASSSPRTGNLPYEQYF.

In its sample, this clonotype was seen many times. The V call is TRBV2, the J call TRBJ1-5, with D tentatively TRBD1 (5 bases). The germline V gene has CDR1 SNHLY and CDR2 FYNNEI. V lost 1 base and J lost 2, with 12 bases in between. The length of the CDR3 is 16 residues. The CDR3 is CASSEGGRVRNQPQHF. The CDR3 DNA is TGTGCCAGCAGTGAAGGTGGCAGGGTCCGCAATCAGCCCCAGCATTTT.

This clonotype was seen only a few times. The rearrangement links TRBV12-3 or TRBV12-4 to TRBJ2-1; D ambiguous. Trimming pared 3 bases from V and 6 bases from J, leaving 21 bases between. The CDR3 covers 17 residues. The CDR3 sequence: CASSFSPTTRVGNEQFF. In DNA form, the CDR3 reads TGTGCCAGCAGTTTTTCCCCTACTACCCGGGTCGGCAATGAGCAGTTCTTC.

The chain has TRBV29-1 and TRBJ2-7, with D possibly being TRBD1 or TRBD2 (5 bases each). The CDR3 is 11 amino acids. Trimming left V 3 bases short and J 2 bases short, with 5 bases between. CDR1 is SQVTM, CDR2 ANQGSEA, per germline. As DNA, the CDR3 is TGCAGCGTTGAGGGGGCCTACGAGCAGTACGTC. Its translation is CSVEGAYEQYV.

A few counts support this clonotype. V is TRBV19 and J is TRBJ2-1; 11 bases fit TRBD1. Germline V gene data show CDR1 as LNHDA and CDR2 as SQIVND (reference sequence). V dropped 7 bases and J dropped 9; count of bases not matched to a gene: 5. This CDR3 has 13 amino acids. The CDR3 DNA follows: TGTGCCAGTACGGGACAGGGGGTAGGTGAGCAGTTCTTC. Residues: CASTGQGVGEQFF.

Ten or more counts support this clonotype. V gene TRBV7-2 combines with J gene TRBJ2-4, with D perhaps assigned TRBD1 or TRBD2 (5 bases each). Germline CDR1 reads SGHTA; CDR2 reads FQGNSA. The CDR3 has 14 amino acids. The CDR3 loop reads CATSGARSKNIQYF. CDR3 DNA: TGTGCTACCTCCGGGGCGCGGTCCAAAAACATTCAGTACTTC.

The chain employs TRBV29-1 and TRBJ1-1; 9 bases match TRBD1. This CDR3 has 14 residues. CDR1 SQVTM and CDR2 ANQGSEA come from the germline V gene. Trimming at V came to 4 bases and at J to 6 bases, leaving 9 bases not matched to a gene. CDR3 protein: CSVVGGTGKPEAFF. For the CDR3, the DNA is TGCAGCGTTGTAGGAGGGACAGGGAAACCTGAAGCTTTCTTT.

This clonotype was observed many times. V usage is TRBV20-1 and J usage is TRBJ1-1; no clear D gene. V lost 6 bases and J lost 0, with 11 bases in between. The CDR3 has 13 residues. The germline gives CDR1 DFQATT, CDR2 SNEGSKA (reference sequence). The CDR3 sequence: CSAPMVLNTEAFF. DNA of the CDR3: TGCAGTGCCCCGATGGTACTGAACACTGAAGCTTTCTTT.

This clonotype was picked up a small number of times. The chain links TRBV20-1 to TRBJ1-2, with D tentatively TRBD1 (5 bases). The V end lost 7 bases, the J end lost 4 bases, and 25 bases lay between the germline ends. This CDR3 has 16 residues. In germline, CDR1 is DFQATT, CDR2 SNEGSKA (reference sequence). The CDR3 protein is CSVLSQGGFGSYGYTF. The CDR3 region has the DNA TGCAGTGTACTATCCCAGGGCGGCTTTGGTAGCTATGGCTACACCTTC.

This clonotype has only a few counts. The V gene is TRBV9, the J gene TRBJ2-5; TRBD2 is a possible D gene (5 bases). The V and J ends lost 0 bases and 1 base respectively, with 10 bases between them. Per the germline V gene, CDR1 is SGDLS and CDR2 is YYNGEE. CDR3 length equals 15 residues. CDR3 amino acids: CASSVDEAVQETQYF. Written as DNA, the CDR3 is TGTGCCAGCAGCGTAGATGAAGCGGTCCAAGAGACCCAGTACTTC.

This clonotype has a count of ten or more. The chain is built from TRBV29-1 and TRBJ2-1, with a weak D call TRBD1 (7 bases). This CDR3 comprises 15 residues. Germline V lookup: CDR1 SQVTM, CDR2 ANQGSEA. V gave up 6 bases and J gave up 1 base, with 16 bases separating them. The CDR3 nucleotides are TGCAGCGTGGTGGAGGGGGCATCATCCTACAATGAGCAGTTCTTC. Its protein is CSVVEGASSYNEQFF.

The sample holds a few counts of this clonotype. The CDR3 protein is CASSYGQGLRQYF. Written as DNA, the CDR3 is TGTGCCAGCAGTTACGGGCAGGGCCTACGGCAGTACTTC. The chain uses TRBV6-2 or TRBV6-3 and TRBJ2-7, with D possibly matching TRBD1 (5 bases). Germline CDR1 MNHEY, CDR2 SVGEGT. The CDR3 runs 13 residues. Trimming removed 2 bases at V and 9 bases at J, with 14 bases between.

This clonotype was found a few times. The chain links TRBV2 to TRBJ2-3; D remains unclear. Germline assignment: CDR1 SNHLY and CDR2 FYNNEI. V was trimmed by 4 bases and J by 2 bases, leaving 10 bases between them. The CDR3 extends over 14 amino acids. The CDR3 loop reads CASSVVRNTDTQYF. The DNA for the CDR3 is TGTGCCAGCAGTGTGGTCAGGAACACAGATACGCAGTATTTT.

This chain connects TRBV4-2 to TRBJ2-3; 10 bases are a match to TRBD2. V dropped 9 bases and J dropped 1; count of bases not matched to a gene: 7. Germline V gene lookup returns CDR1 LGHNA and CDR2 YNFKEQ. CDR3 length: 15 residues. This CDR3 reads CASREREGGTDTQYF. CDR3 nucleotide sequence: TGTGCCAGTAGAGAGCGGGAGGGGGGCACAGATACGCAGTATTTT.